This TCR beta chain was profiled in a study of neoadjuvant anti-PD-1 for oral cavity cancer. Looking at the study overall: Patients without progression got a fourth dose around day 43.

Time point specified: after neoadjuvant nivolumab, at surgical resection. No culture or expansion preceded analysis of these blood cells. The protocol was immunoSEQ multiplex PCR, while the TCRdb copy is restricted to in-frame clones and leaves out a portion. Here the sample spans about 14,000 clones, 60% to 75% being singletons. V lost 9 bases, J lost 0 bases, and 17 bases stayed unmatched. The CDR3 totals 21 residues. CDR1 and CDR2 from the germline V gene are SNHLY and FYNNEI. Study observations and caveats: Treg/Th17 ratio rose with pretreatment blood and fell with post-treatment tumor TCRbeta clonality.

Turning to this clone: No antigen is known for it.

The sequence was obtained from a person between 40 and 80 years old with oral cavity squamous cell carcinoma. The chain links TRBV2 to TRBJ2-6, with TRBD2 matching over 13 bases. The specimen comprised PBMCs, sampled after nivolumab (anti-PD-1) treatment. CDR3 sequence reads: CASGYGPPGLAGSSGANVLTF. CDR3 in DNA: TGTGCCAGTGGGTACGGCCCCCCGGGACTAGCGGGAAGCTCTGGGGCCAACGTCCTGACTTTC.